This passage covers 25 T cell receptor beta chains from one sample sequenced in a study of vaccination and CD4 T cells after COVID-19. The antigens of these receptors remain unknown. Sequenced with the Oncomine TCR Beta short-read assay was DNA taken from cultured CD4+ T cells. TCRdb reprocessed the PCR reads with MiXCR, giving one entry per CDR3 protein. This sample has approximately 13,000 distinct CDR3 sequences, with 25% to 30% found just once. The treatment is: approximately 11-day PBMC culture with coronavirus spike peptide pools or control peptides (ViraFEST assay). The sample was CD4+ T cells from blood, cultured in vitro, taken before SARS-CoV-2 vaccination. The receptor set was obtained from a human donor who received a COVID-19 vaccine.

This chain's CDR3 is CASSVGGEYMETQYF. The DNA for the CDR3 is TGTGCCAGCAGCGTAGGCGGGGAATATATGGAGACCCAGTACTTC. The chain is built from TRBV9 and TRBJ2-5; D perhaps matches TRBD2 (6 bases). This CDR3 comprises 15 residues. V was cut by 0 bases and J by 5 bases, with 14 bases left in between. Germline loops: CDR1 SGDLS, CDR2 YYNGEE. Full variable domain (outside the CDR3, taken from reference TRBV9 and TRBJ2-5): DSGVTQTPKHLITATGQRVTLRCSPRSGDLSVYWYQQSLDQGLQFLIQYYNGEERAKGNILERFSAQQFPDLHSELNLSSLELGDSALYFCASSVGGEYMETQYFGPGTRLLVL.

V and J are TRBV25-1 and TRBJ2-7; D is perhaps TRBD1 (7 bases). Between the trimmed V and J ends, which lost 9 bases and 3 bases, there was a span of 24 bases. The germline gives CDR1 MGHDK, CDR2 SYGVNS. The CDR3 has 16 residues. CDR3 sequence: CARRLQDRREGYEQYF. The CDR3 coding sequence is TGTGCCAGGCGCCTCCAGGACAGGCGGGAAGGCTACGAGCAGTACTTC.

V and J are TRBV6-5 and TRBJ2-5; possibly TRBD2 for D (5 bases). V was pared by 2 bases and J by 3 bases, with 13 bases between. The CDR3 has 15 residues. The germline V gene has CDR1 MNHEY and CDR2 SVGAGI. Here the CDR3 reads CASSYAPGIEETQYF. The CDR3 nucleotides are TGTGCCAGCAGTTACGCCCCGGGGATAGAAGAGACCCAGTACTTC.

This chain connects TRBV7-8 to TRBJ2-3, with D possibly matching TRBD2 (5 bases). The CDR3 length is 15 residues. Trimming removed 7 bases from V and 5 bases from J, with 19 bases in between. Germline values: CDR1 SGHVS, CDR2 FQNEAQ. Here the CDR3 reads CASTHLRVAGDTQYF. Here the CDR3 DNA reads TGTGCCAGCACCCACTTGAGGGTTGCGGGAGATACGCAGTATTTT.

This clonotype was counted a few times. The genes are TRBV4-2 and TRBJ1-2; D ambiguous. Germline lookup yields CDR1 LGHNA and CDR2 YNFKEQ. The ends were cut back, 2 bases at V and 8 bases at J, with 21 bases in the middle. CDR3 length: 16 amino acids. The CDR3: CASSQFKGPPMGGYTF. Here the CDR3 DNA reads TGTGCCAGCAGCCAATTCAAAGGCCCCCCGATGGGGGGCTACACCTTC.

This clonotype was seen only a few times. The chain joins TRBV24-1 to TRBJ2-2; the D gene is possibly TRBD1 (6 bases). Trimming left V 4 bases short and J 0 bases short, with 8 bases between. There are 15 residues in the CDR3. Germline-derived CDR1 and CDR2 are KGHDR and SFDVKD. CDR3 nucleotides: TGTGCCACCAGTGAAAGGGGGTCGAACACCGGGGAGCTGTTTTTT. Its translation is CATSERGSNTGELFF.

Here the CDR3 reads CSASQRRSSYEQYF. CDR3 coding DNA: TGCAGTGCTAGTCAGCGCCGGAGCTCCTACGAGCAGTACTTC. This rearrangement joins TRBV20-1 to TRBJ2-7; D uncertain. CDR1 is DFQATT and CDR2 is SNEGSKA in the germline V gene (reference sequence). The V gene lost 3 bases and the J gene lost 0 bases, with 12 bases spanning the gap. The CDR3 totals 14 residues.

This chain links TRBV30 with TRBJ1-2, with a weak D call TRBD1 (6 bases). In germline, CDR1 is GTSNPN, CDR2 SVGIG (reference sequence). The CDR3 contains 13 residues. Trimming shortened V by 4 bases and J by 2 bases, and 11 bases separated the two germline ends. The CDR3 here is CAWKIQGNYGYTF. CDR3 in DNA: TGTGCCTGGAAGATACAGGGCAACTATGGCTACACCTTC.

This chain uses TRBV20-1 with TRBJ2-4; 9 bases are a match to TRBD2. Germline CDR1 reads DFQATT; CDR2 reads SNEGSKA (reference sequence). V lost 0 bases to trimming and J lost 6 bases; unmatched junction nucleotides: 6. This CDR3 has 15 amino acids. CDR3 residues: CSARDGAGGGNIQYF. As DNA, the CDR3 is TGCAGTGCTAGAGATGGAGCGGGGGGTGGAAACATTCAGTACTTC.

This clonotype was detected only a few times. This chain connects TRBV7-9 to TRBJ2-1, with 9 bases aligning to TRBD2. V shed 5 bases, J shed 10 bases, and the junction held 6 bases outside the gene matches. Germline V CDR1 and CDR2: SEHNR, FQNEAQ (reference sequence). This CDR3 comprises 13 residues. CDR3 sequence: CASSRGGAREQFF. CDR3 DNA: TGTGCCAGCAGCCGCGGGGGGGCCAGGGAGCAGTTCTTC.

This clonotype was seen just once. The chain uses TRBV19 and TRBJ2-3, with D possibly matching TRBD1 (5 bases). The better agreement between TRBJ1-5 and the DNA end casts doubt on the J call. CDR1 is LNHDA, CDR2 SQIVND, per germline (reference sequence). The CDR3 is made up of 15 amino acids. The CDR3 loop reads CATGKRGPAADTQHF. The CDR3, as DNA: TGTGCCACCGGCAAGCGGGGCCCAGCTGCAGATACGCAGCATTTT.

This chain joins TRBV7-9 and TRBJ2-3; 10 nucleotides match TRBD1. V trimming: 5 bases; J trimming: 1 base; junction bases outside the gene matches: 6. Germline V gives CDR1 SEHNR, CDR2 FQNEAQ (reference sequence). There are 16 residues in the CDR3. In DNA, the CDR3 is TGTGCCAGCAGCCACGGGACAGGGGAGGGCACAGATACGCAGTATTTT. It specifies CASSHGTGEGTDTQYF.

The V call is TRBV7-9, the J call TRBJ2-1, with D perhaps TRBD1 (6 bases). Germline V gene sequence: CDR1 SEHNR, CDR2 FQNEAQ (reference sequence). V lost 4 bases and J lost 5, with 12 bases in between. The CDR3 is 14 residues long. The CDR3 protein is CASSSGAGNNEQFF. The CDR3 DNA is TGTGCCAGCAGCTCAGGGGCAGGGAACAATGAGCAGTTCTTC.

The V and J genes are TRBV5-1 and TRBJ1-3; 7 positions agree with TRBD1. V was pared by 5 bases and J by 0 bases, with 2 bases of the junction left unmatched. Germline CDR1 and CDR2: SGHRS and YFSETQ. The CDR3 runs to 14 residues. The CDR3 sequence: CASRGQSSGNTIYF. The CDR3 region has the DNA TGCGCCAGCAGGGGACAGAGCTCTGGAAACACCATATATTTT.

This CDR3 reads CASSYSWGQGKYGYTF. In nucleotides, the CDR3 is TGTGCCAGCAGTTACTCGTGGGGACAGGGGAAGTATGGCTACACCTTC. This sequence joins TRBV6-5 and TRBJ1-2; 10 nucleotides align to TRBD1. The CDR3 consists of 16 residues. Germline assignment: CDR1 MNHEY and CDR2 SVGAGI. Trimming cost V 0 bases and J 5 bases; bases outside gene matches: 6.

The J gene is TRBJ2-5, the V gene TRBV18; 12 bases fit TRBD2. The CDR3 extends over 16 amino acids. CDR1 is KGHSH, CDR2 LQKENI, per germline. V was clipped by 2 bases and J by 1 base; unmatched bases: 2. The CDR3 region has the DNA TGTGCCAGCTCACCAGCTAGCGGGGGGGTCCAAGAGACCCAGTACTTC. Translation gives CASSPASGGVQETQYF.

The CDR3 loop reads CASSSYRGLNGYTF. CDR3 DNA sequence: TGTGCCAGCAGTTCTTACAGGGGGCTGAATGGCTACACCTTC. The V gene is TRBV12-3 or TRBV12-4, the J gene TRBJ1-2; 9 bases align to TRBD1. V was clipped by 4 bases and J by 6 bases; unmatched bases: 6. This CDR3 has 14 amino acids.

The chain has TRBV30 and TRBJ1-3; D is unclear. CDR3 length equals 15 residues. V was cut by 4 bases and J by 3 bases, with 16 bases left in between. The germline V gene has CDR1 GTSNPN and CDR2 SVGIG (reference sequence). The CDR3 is CAWTEVGRYGNTIYF. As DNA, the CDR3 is TGTGCCTGGACTGAGGTCGGCCGTTATGGAAACACCATATATTTT.

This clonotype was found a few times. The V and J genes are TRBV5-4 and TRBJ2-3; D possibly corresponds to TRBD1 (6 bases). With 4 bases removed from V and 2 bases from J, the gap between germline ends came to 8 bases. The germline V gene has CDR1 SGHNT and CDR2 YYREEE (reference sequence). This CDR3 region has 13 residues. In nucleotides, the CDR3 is TGTGCCAGCAGCCTGGGGGCCACAGATACGCAGTATTTT. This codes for CASSLGATDTQYF.

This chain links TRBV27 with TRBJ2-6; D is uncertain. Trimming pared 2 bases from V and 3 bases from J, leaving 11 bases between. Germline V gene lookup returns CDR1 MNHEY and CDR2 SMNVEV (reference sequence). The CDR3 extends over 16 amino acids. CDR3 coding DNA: TGTGCCAGCAGTTTAACAAGGGTTGGTGGGGCCAACGTCCTGACTTTC. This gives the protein CASSLTRVGGANVLTF.

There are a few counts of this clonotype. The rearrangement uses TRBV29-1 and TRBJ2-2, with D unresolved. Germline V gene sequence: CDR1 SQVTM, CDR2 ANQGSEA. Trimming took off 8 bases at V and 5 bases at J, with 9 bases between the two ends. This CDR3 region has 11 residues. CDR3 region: CSIGRTGELFF. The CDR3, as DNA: TGCAGCATTGGTCGGACCGGGGAGCTGTTTTTT.

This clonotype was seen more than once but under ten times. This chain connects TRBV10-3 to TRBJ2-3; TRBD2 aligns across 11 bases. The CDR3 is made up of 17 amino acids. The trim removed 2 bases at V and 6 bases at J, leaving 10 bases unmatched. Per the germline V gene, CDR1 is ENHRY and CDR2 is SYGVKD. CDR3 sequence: CAISELIAGGPSDTQYF. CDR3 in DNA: TGTGCCATCAGTGAGCTCATAGCGGGGGGGCCGTCGGATACGCAGTATTTT.

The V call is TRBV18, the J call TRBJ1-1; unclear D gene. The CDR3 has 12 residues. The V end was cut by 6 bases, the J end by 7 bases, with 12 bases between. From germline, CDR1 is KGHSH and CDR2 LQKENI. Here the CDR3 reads CASSSSTGEAFF. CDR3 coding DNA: TGTGCCAGCTCGAGCTCGACCGGTGAAGCTTTCTTT.

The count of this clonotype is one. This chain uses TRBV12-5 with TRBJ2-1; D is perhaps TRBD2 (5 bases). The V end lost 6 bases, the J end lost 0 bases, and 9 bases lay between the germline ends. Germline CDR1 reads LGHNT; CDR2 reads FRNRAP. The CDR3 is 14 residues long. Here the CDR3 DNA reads TGTGCTAGTGGGGGGAGAAGCTCCTACAATGAGCAGTTCTTC. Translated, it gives CASGGRSSYNEQFF.

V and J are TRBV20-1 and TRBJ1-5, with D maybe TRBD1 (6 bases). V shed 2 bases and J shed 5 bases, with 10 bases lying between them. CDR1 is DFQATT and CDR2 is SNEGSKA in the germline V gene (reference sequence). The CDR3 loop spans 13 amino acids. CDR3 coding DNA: TGCAGTGCTAGACAGGGGACCGATCAGCCCCAGCATTTT. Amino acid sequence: CSARQGTDQPQHF.